The 29 T cell receptor beta chains given below trace back to one sample, sequenced in a study of CD8 T cells in ankylosing spondylitis. TCRdb independently ran MiXCR on the 5' RACE reads; one entry per CDR3 protein. The sample shows 250,000 or so distinct CDR3 sequences, over 8.5% of them seen only once. The sequencing sample was made of blood, either unsorted or a sorted T cell fraction (not recorded which). The receptor source for this set is a male donor with ankylosing spondylitis or in good health (not recorded which).

This clonotype was seen ten or more times. CDR3 protein: CASSAGTEAFF. The CDR3 DNA reads TGCGCCAGCAGCGCGGGCACTGAAGCTTTCTTT. V and J are TRBV5-1 and TRBJ1-1; D remains ambiguous. V was trimmed by 4 bases and J by 4 bases, leaving 5 bases between them. The length of the CDR3 is 11 residues. CDR1 is SGHRS, CDR2 YFSETQ, per germline.

This clonotype appeared many times. V is TRBV12-3 or TRBV12-4 and J is TRBJ1-1; TRBD1 might be the D (5 bases). Trimming took off 8 bases at V and 3 bases at J, with 22 bases between the two ends. The CDR3 has 16 residues. This CDR3 is CASGKMDTNSDTEAFF. CDR3 nucleotides: TGTGCCAGCGGTAAGATGGACACCAATTCCGACACTGAAGCTTTCTTT.

This clonotype was counted many times. The chain has TRBV29-1 and TRBJ2-5; TRBD2 matches at 7 bases. Per germline, CDR1 SQVTM and CDR2 ANQGSEA. This CDR3 is built from 13 residues. V dropped 4 bases and J dropped 3; count of bases not matched to a gene: 5. As DNA, the CDR3 is TGCAGCGTTGGCCCTAGCGGAGAAGAGACCCAGTACTTC. This sequence encodes CSVGPSGEETQYF.

This clonotype has a count of ten or more. The V call is TRBV20-1, the J call TRBJ1-5, with D hard to call. This CDR3 has 12 residues. In germline, CDR1 is DFQATT, CDR2 SNEGSKA (reference sequence). Trimming stripped 4 bases from V and 3 bases from J, with 7 bases between. CDR3 nucleotide sequence: TGCAGTGCTACAACACCCAATCAGCCCCAGCATTTT. This sequence encodes CSATTPNQPQHF.

This clonotype was picked up many times. CDR3 sequence reads: CASRPTQWGRNEKLFF. CDR3 sequence (DNA): TGTGCCAGCAGACCAACCCAGTGGGGTAGAAATGAAAAACTGTTTTTT. V usage is TRBV28 and J usage is TRBJ1-4; D remains ambiguous. The CDR3 covers 16 residues. In germline, CDR1 is MDHEN, CDR2 SYDVKM. V lost 6 bases and J 5 bases, leaving 19 bases between the germline ends.

Ten or more counts support this clonotype. V usage is TRBV27 and J usage is TRBJ1-4, with 7 nucleotides matching TRBD1. CDR3 size: 15 residues. The ends lost 5 bases at V and 7 bases at J; junction bases unmatched: 10. From germline, CDR1 is MNHEY and CDR2 SMNVEV (reference sequence). CDR3 DNA: TGTGCCAGCAGTGTCACAGGGGATGGTAGTGAAAAACTGTTTTTT. This encodes CASSVTGDGSEKLFF.

This chain joins TRBV5-1 and TRBJ1-1; D unclear. The CDR3 spans 14 residues. V lost 0 bases to trimming and J lost 4 bases, with 10 bases between them. CDR1 SGHRS and CDR2 YFSETQ come from the germline V gene. The CDR3 nucleotides are TGCGCCAGCAGCTTGGGCAGTCTAACCACTGAAGCTTTCTTT. It specifies CASSLGSLTTEAFF.

This clonotype appeared many times. This chain joins TRBV5-1 and TRBJ2-7, with D tentatively TRBD1 or TRBD2 (5 bases each). The CDR3 is made up of 15 amino acids. Germline V gene data show CDR1 as SGHRS and CDR2 as YFSETQ. Trimming took off 7 bases at V and 7 bases at J, with 24 bases between the two ends. The CDR3 is CASLLQGSERVEQYF. The CDR3 DNA reads TGCGCCAGCTTACTCCAGGGATCTGAGAGGGTGGAGCAGTACTTC.

This clonotype was seen many times. The rearrangement joins TRBV27 to TRBJ2-3; D call uncertain. V shed 6 bases and J shed 0 bases, with 1 base lying between them. Germline-derived CDR1 and CDR2 are MNHEY and SMNVEV (reference sequence). The CDR3 consists of 11 residues. The CDR3 DNA reads TGTGCCAGCAGGAGCACAGATACGCAGTATTTT. This gives the protein CASRSTDTQYF.

In this sample, this clonotype turned up many times. The genes are TRBV6-5 and TRBJ1-2; D remains unclear. Trimming cost V 3 bases and J 4 bases, with 6 bases left between them. Germline V CDR1 and CDR2: MNHEY, SVGAGI. This CDR3 has 12 residues. The CDR3 sequence is CASSYGGYGYTF. In DNA, the CDR3 is TGTGCCAGCAGTTATGGAGGCTATGGCTACACCTTC.

In this sample, this clonotype turned up many times. This sequence joins TRBV5-1 and TRBJ2-1; TRBD2 is a possible D gene (7 bases). CDR1 and CDR2 (germline): SGHRS, YFSETQ. V lost 4 bases to trimming and J lost 10 bases, with 18 bases between them. The CDR3 extends over 14 amino acids. In DNA form, the CDR3 reads TGCGCCAGCAGCCCCGGCGGGGGCTACGGGGAGCAGTTCTTC. The encoded protein is CASSPGGGYGEQFF.

This clonotype showed up just a few times. This chain uses TRBV12-3 or TRBV12-4 with TRBJ2-2, with D possibly matching TRBD1 (6 bases). V lost 7 bases and J 0 bases, leaving 15 bases between the germline ends. The CDR3 is 16 residues long. CDR3 sequence reads: CASTSYRAPNTGELFF. The CDR3 DNA reads TGTGCCAGCACCTCTTACAGGGCTCCGAACACCGGGGAGCTGTTTTTT.

This clonotype occurred many times. A much more abundant neighbour one base away suggests this may be a read error. This chain connects TRBV5-1 to TRBJ1-1; TRBD1 agrees at 8 bases. The CDR3 has 14 amino acids. The germline gives CDR1 SGHRS, CDR2 YFSETQ. J was trimmed by 4 bases and V by 0 bases; bases with no gene match: 2. The CDR3 DNA follows: TGCGCCAGCAGCTTGGGACAGGGGACCACTGAAGCTTTCTTT. Translating gives CASSLGQGTTEAFF.

At least ten counts were recorded for this clonotype. The rearrangement links TRBV5-1 to TRBJ2-5; 9 nucleotides agree with TRBD2. Losses at the gene ends were 4 bases for V and 4 bases for J; bases not matched to a gene: 8. CDR1 and CDR2 (germline): SGHRS, YFSETQ. This CDR3 region has 15 residues. The CDR3 DNA reads as TGCGCCAGCAGCACTGATAGCGGGAGTGGAGAGACCCAGTACTTC. Encoded protein: CASSTDSGSGETQYF.

V gene TRBV5-1 combines with J gene TRBJ1-1, with D possibly being TRBD1 (5 bases). Germline V gives CDR1 SGHRS, CDR2 YFSETQ. The CDR3 has 16 residues. The V gene lost 0 bases and the J gene lost 1 base, with 13 bases spanning the gap. Written as DNA, the CDR3 is TGCGCCAGCAGCTTGGGCTTTCGGACACAGAACACTGAAGCTTTCTTT. It specifies CASSLGFRTQNTEAFF.

In this sample, this clonotype turned up many times. DNA of the CDR3: TGCAGCGTTGCCCTAGTCGACGATACGCAGTATTTT. Its protein product is CSVALVDDTQYF. The chain joins TRBV29-1 to TRBJ2-3; D is unclear. Between the trimmed V and J ends, which lost 4 bases and 6 bases, there was a span of 11 bases. The CDR3 contains 12 residues. Per the germline V gene, CDR1 is SQVTM and CDR2 is ANQGSEA.

In this sample, this clonotype turned up many times. The genes are TRBV18 and TRBJ2-1; possible D gene TRBD1, 7 bases. V lost 5 bases and J lost 1, with 15 bases in between. Per germline, CDR1 KGHSH and CDR2 LQKENI. This CDR3 is built from 16 residues. The chain's CDR3 is CASSSLQGGSYNEQFF. Written as DNA, the CDR3 is TGTGCCAGCTCATCGCTCCAGGGGGGATCCTACAATGAGCAGTTCTTC.

This clonotype came up a few times. The chain uses TRBV7-8 and TRBJ1-2; D may be TRBD1 (5 bases). The V end lost 5 bases, the J end lost 4 bases, and 11 bases lay between the germline ends. CDR3 length: 13 amino acids. From germline, CDR1 is SGHVS and CDR2 FQNEAQ. CDR3 region: CASSQGDSYGYTF. The CDR3 DNA reads as TGTGCCAGCAGCCAAGGGGATAGCTATGGCTACACCTTC.

This clonotype was recorded many times. The J gene is TRBJ2-3, the V gene TRBV7-2; the D call may be TRBD1 or TRBD2 (6 bases each). Germline CDR1 SGHTA, CDR2 FQGNSA. Trimming cost V 3 bases and J 6 bases, with 10 bases left between them. The CDR3 loop spans 13 amino acids. CDR3 amino acids: CASSFRGVDTQYF. In DNA, the CDR3 is TGTGCCAGCAGCTTTAGGGGGGTGGATACGCAGTATTTT.

Many counts were recorded for this clonotype. This chain links TRBV5-1 with TRBJ1-4; D gene ambiguous. The V end was cut by 4 bases, the J end by 5 bases, with 9 bases between. The CDR3 spans 13 residues. Germline loops: CDR1 SGHRS, CDR2 YFSETQ. The CDR3 DNA reads as TGCGCCAGCAGCCAAGGACCGAATGAAAAACTGTTTTTT. Amino acid sequence: CASSQGPNEKLFF.

In this sample, this clonotype turned up many times. The chain joins TRBV3-1 to TRBJ2-1; 9 positions match TRBD2. Trimming cost V 1 base and J 5 bases; bases outside gene matches: 3. Germline CDR1 and CDR2: LGHDT and YNNKEL (reference sequence). The CDR3 is 15 amino acids. As DNA, the CDR3 is TGTGCCAGCAGCCAAGTAGCGGGGGTAGACAATGAGCAGTTCTTC. Its translation: CASSQVAGVDNEQFF.

This clonotype occurred many times. The chain employs TRBV5-1 and TRBJ2-1; 7 bases are a match to TRBD2. Germline-derived CDR1 and CDR2 are SGHRS and YFSETQ. V shed 4 bases, J shed 8 bases, and the junction held 12 bases outside the gene matches. CDR3 length: 15 amino acids. CDR3 sequence (DNA): TGCGCCAGCAGCCGAGGGGACTACCTTTTCTATGAGCAGTTCTTC. This gives the protein CASSRGDYLFYEQFF.

With respect to this clonotype: At one of its ends the junction is not consistent with the germline gene, which may arise from a read error. The CDR3 here is CTSSLRGAAKNIQYF. CDR3 bases: TGTACCAGCAGTTTACGGGGAGCGGCCAAAAACATTCAGTACTTC. This rearrangement joins TRBV12-3 or TRBV12-4 to TRBJ2-4; D might be TRBD2 (5 bases). This CDR3 has 15 amino acids.

Concerning this clonotype: This could be a read error, since a much larger clone is one nucleotide away. V and J are TRBV12-3 or TRBV12-4 and TRBJ1-1; D perhaps matches TRBD1 (6 bases). The CDR3 is made up of 13 amino acids. The CDR3 DNA reads as TGTGCCAGCAGTTTACAGGGGCAGACTGGAGCTTTCTTT. The encoded protein is CASSLQGQTGAFF.

This clonotype was observed many times. The rearrangement links TRBV28 to TRBJ2-3, with 8 bases fitting TRBD2. Trimming took 5 bases from V and 2 from J; bases not matched to a gene: 6. CDR1 and CDR2 from the germline V gene are MDHEN and SYDVKM. CDR3 length: 15 amino acids. The CDR3 reads CASSPTSVTTDTQYF. The CDR3 bases are TGTGCCAGCAGTCCGACTAGCGTCACCACAGATACGCAGTATTTT. The variable domain in full, with the rest retrieved from reference TRBV28 and TRBJ2-3, is DVKVTQSSRYLVKRTGEKVFLECVQDMDHENMFWYRQDPGLGLRLIYFSYDVKMKEKGDIPEGYSVSREKKERFSLILESASTNQTSMYLCASSPTSVTTDTQYFGPGTRLTVL.

Ten or more counts support this clonotype. The V gene is TRBV6-4, the J gene TRBJ2-3, with D maybe TRBD2 (6 bases). CDR1 and CDR2 from the germline V gene are MRHNA and SNTAGT. Trimming cost V 3 bases and J 2 bases, with 12 bases left between them. The CDR3 has 15 residues. The CDR3 DNA sequence: TGTGCCAGCAGTGAGGAGGGCGAGCCCACAGATACGCAGTATTTT. This translates into CASSEEGEPTDTQYF.

This clonotype has ten or more counts. The gene calls are TRBV5-1 and TRBJ2-1; 8 nucleotides match TRBD2. V was clipped by 3 bases and J by 6 bases; unmatched bases: 8. Germline V lookup: CDR1 SGHRS, CDR2 YFSETQ. The CDR3 spans 15 residues. CDR3: CASSSAGDPSNEQFF. The CDR3 region has the DNA TGCGCCAGCAGCTCAGCGGGAGACCCCTCCAATGAGCAGTTCTTC.

This clonotype was counted ten times or more. This chain joins TRBV12-3 or TRBV12-4 and TRBJ2-1; 10 bases line up with TRBD2. V was clipped by 6 bases and J by 3 bases; unmatched bases: 5. The CDR3 loop spans 15 amino acids. The chain's CDR3 is CASSPSGRGYNEQFF. CDR3 nucleotides: TGTGCCAGCAGCCCGAGCGGGAGGGGCTACAATGAGCAGTTCTTC.

The count of this clonotype is one. V is TRBV18 and J is TRBJ2-5; D is unclear. In germline, CDR1 is KGHSH, CDR2 LQKENI. The CDR3 is made up of 13 amino acids. Deletions cut 3 bases from V and 5 bases from J, with 10 bases between. DNA of the CDR3: TGTGCCAGCTCACCGCAGGCGGCGGAGACCCAGTACTTC. This translates into CASSPQAAETQYF.